The 30 T cell receptor beta chains given below trace back to one sample, sequenced in a study of breast tumors, draining lymph nodes, adjacent tissues. TCRdb analysed the multiplex PCR reads with MiXCR anew, one entry per CDR3 protein. There are fewer than 90,000 distinct CDR3 sequences in the sample; about 27% occur only once, and 8.1% lies in the top ten. Breast cancer patients provided tissue from their axillary draining lymph nodes. Source material: axillary lymph node tissue. The receptors stem from a female donor with breast cancer. Some clones in this sample may be carry-over from other donors' samples.

This clonotype has ten or more counts. This chain joins TRBV27 and TRBJ2-1, with no clear D. Germline assignment: CDR1 MNHEY and CDR2 SMNVEV (reference sequence). This CDR3 contains 13 residues. Between the trimmed V and J ends, which lost 6 bases and 6 bases, there was a span of 12 bases. Here the CDR3 reads CASSYAPSNEQFF. The CDR3 DNA follows: TGTGCCAGCAGCTATGCGCCTAGCAATGAGCAGTTCTTC.

This clonotype was seen many times. This chain joins TRBV24-1 and TRBJ2-3, with D hard to call. This CDR3 has 14 residues. Deletions cut 5 bases from V and 1 base from J, with 9 bases between. CDR1 is KGHDR and CDR2 is SFDVKD in the germline V gene. Here the CDR3 reads CATSGFRGTDTQYF. The CDR3 DNA is TGTGCCACCAGTGGATTCCGAGGCACAGATACGCAGTATTTT.

A word on this clonotype: A much larger clone differs by one base, so this may be a read error. The chain carries TRBV20-1 and TRBJ1-6; 7 nucleotides line up with TRBD1. The CDR3 sequence is 15 residues long. V was pared by 0 bases and J by 11 bases, with 10 bases of the junction left unmatched. Looked up from germline, CDR1 is DFQATT and CDR2 is SNEGSKA (reference sequence). This CDR3 reads CSARDQSGGTPPLHF. CDR3 nucleotides: TGCAGTGCTAGAGATCAGTCAGGGGGGACCCCACCCCTCCACTTT.

The J gene is TRBJ2-7, the V gene TRBV7-2; 9 nucleotides match TRBD1. The CDR3 spans 12 residues. CDR1 and CDR2 (germline): SGHTA, FQGNSA. Losses at the gene ends were 5 bases for V and 6 bases for J; bases not matched to a gene: 2. CDR3 sequence: CASSQTGGEQYF. The CDR3 region has the DNA TGTGCCAGCAGCCAGACAGGGGGCGAGCAGTACTTC. Combining the CDR3 with reference TRBV7-2 and TRBJ2-7 gives the whole variable domain GAGVSQSPSNKVTEKGKDVELRCDPISGHTALYWYRQSLGQGLEFLIYFQGNSAPDKSGLPSDRFSAERTGGSVSTLTIQRTQQEDSAVYLCASSQTGGEQYFGPGTRLTVT.

V is TRBV6-2 or TRBV6-3 and J is TRBJ2-1; TRBD2 might be the D (5 bases). This CDR3 region has 15 residues. CDR1 is MNHEY and CDR2 is SVGEGT in the germline V gene. The V end lost 6 bases, the J end lost 5 bases, and 17 bases lay between the germline ends. CDR3 nucleotide sequence: TGTGCCAGCAGCCTAGGGCGAGACTATGACAATGAGCAGTTCTTC. Protein product: CASSLGRDYDNEQFF.

This clonotype appeared many times. The CDR3 DNA follows: TGTGCCAGCAGCCAAGTCTACGCAAATGGCTACACCTTC. It translates to CASSQVYANGYTF. The chain combines TRBV4-2 with TRBJ1-2; D remains unclear. Trimming removed 1 base from V and 6 bases from J, with 9 bases in between. CDR3 length equals 13 residues. Germline CDR1 reads LGHNA; CDR2 reads YNFKEQ.

This clonotype was recorded at least ten times. The rearrangement joins TRBV19 to TRBJ2-7; weak D call: TRBD2 (6 bases). The CDR3 consists of 13 residues. Trimming shortened V by 7 bases and J by 2 bases, and 12 bases separated the two germline ends. Germline CDR1 reads LNHDA; CDR2 reads SQIVND (reference sequence). The CDR3 bases are TGTGCCAGTACCGTCGGAGGGACCTACGAGCAGTACTTC. This codes for CASTVGGTYEQYF.

This clonotype was seen at least ten times. This chain joins TRBV9 and TRBJ1-2; D is unresolved. V was cut by 2 bases and J by 3 bases, with 5 bases left in between. The CDR3 consists of 12 residues. Germline lookup yields CDR1 SGDLS and CDR2 YYNGEE. CDR3 residues: CASSVWHYGYTF. The CDR3, as DNA: TGTGCCAGCAGCGTTTGGCACTATGGCTACACCTTC. Full variable domain (rest looked up from reference TRBV9 and TRBJ1-2): DSGVTQTPKHLITATGQRVTLRCSPRSGDLSVYWYQQSLDQGLQFLIQYYNGEERAKGNILERFSAQQFPDLHSELNLSSLELGDSALYFCASSVWHYGYTFGSGTRLTVV.

This chain links TRBV7-8 with TRBJ2-5; 10 nucleotides line up with TRBD2. This CDR3 contains 17 residues. The germline CDR1 and CDR2 sequences are SGHVS and FQNEAQ. The V gene end was trimmed by 5 bases and the J gene end by 4 bases; junction bases not matched to a gene: 13. CDR3 bases: TGTGCCAGCAGCCCGGTGGGAACTAGCGGGACCCCAGAGACCCAGTACTTC. Amino acids: CASSPVGTSGTPETQYF.

This clonotype was seen many times. The V call is TRBV3-1, the J call TRBJ1-3, with 10 bases aligning to TRBD1. CDR1 is LGHDT, CDR2 YNNKEL, per germline (reference sequence). This CDR3 has 15 amino acids. J gave up 4 bases and V 3 bases, and 3 bases lay outside the gene matches. In DNA form, the CDR3 reads TGTGCCAGCAGCCAGACAGGGGGCTACGGAAACACCATATATTTT. Translation gives CASSQTGGYGNTIYF.

A remark on this clonotype: As the CDR3 is not closed by the conserved phenylalanine or tryptophan, this likely results from a read error. It is unclear where the CDR3 begins or ends on the DNA, so no DNA is shown, and the CDR3 is as TCRdb lists it. The gene calls are TRBV20-1 and TRBJ2-7. The CDR3 extends over 11 residues, inclusive of both ends. Germline values: CDR1 DFQATT, CDR2 SNEGSKA (reference sequence). The CDR3 spells CSMTFAYEQSL.

On this clonotype itself: The conserved phenylalanine or tryptophan is not found at the CDR3 terminus, so this likely reflects a read error. Because the CDR3's place on the DNA is in doubt, the DNA is left out and the CDR3 is given as listed by TCRdb. V is TRBV20-1 and J is TRBJ2-7; the table assigns TRBD1, which was not confirmed against the DNA. The germline CDR1 and CDR2 sequences are DFQATT and SNEGSKA (reference sequence). With termini counted, the CDR3 has 15 amino acids. CDR3 loop: CSAPEVRTGRHERYL.

Details on this clonotype: Given a much more abundant clone one base away, this may be a read error. The rearrangement links TRBV9 to TRBJ1-3; perhaps TRBD1 as D (5 bases). CDR1 and CDR2 (germline): SGDLS, YYNGEE. The CDR3 totals 17 residues. In nucleotides, the CDR3 is TGTGTCAGCAGCCCCCGTGGGGCCAGAAGCTCTGGAAACACCACATATTTT. Residues: CVSSPRGARSSGNTTYF.

This clonotype showed up many times. The chain uses TRBV2 and TRBJ1-2; D might be TRBD1 (5 bases). V dropped 8 bases and J dropped 4 bases, with 8 bases sitting between them. The CDR3 extends over 11 amino acids. CDR1 and CDR2 (germline): SNHLY, FYNNEI. CDR3 sequence: CASGGGYGYTF. The CDR3 nucleotides read TGTGCCAGCGGGGGAGGCTATGGCTACACCTTC.

This clonotype appeared many times. A much larger clone differs by one base, so this may be a read error. Here the CDR3 reads CSATVGGLEPSF. CDR3 nucleotides: TGCAGTGCTACGGTGGGTGGTCTTGAGCCGTCCTTC. The rearrangement links TRBV20-1 to TRBJ2-1; D remains ambiguous. Looked up from germline, CDR1 is DFQATT and CDR2 is SNEGSKA (reference sequence). CDR3 length: 12 amino acids.

The chain links TRBV20-1 to TRBJ1-2, with D unclear. Trimming left V 1 base short and J 2 bases short, with 8 bases between. Germline lookup yields CDR1 DFQATT and CDR2 SNEGSKA (reference sequence). The CDR3 totals 13 residues. CDR3 sequence reads: CSARGPGNYGYTF. CDR3 bases: TGCAGTGCTAGAGGTCCAGGCAACTATGGCTACACCTTC.

This clonotype appeared many times. The chain carries TRBV20-1 and TRBJ2-7; perhaps TRBD2 as D (6 bases). The CDR3 has 14 residues. V lost 5 bases and J 7 bases, leaving 21 bases between the germline ends. Germline CDR1 DFQATT, CDR2 SNEGSKA (reference sequence). The CDR3 here is CSAGAGLPEEEQYF. CDR3 nucleotide sequence: TGCAGTGCTGGGGCGGGACTCCCCGAGGAAGAGCAGTACTTC.

This clonotype has at least ten counts. The chain uses TRBV11-2 and TRBJ2-2; no reliable D call. CDR3 length: 12 amino acids. V shed 1 base and J shed 14 bases, with 11 bases lying between them. CDR1 SGHAT and CDR2 FQNNGV come from the germline V gene. In DNA form, the CDR3 reads TGTGCCAGCAGCTTAGTTGGAATGGGCCTGTTTTTT. This codes for CASSLVGMGLFF.

This clonotype was seen only a few times. The CDR3, as DNA: TGTGCCAGCAGTTTACCCCAGGTCAACACTGAAGCTTTCTTT. Its protein product is CASSLPQVNTEAFF. The V gene is TRBV28, the J gene TRBJ1-1; D gene ambiguous. Per the germline V gene, CDR1 is MDHEN and CDR2 is SYDVKM. Trimming pared 2 bases from V and 2 bases from J, leaving 9 bases between. The CDR3 spans 14 residues.

This clonotype has at least ten counts. The J gene is TRBJ1-2, the V gene TRBV30; a possible D gene is TRBD1 (5 bases). With 1 base removed from V and 4 bases from J, the gap between germline ends came to 10 bases. Looked up from germline, CDR1 is GTSNPN and CDR2 is SVGIG (reference sequence). The CDR3 has 13 amino acids. CDR3 in DNA: TGTGCCTGGAGTGAGACAGCTCTCTATGGCTACACCTTC. This encodes CAWSETALYGYTF.

Ten or more counts support this clonotype. V is TRBV4-1 and J is TRBJ2-7; 8 bases agree with TRBD2. Germline V gene data show CDR1 as MGHRA and CDR2 as YSYEKL. There are 15 residues in the CDR3. The ends lost 4 bases at V and 7 bases at J; junction bases unmatched: 12. As DNA, the CDR3 is TGCGCCAGCAGCCGGCACTCCGGGGGGGGTGGGGAGCAGTACTTC. This gives the protein CASSRHSGGGGEQYF.

The V and J genes are TRBV14 and TRBJ2-1, with 15 positions matching TRBD2. The CDR3 totals 21 residues. V lost 4 bases to trimming and J lost 0 bases; unmatched junction nucleotides: 13. Germline lookup yields CDR1 SGHDN and CDR2 FVKESK. This CDR3 reads CASSPRHFGTSGRSSYNEQFF. The CDR3 DNA reads as TGTGCCAGCAGCCCCAGACATTTCGGGACTAGCGGGAGGAGCTCCTACAATGAGCAGTTCTTC.

In its sample, this clonotype was seen many times. The chain combines TRBV27 with TRBJ1-2; 10 bases fit TRBD1. The J segment lost 6 bases and the V segment lost 6 bases, leaving 7 bases of the junction unmatched. Germline values: CDR1 MNHEY, CDR2 SMNVEV (reference sequence). The CDR3 has 14 residues. Written as DNA, the CDR3 is TGTGCCAGCAGCGACAGGGGGCCCCTAGATGGCTACACCTTC. It translates to CASSDRGPLDGYTF.

V and J are TRBV20-1 and TRBJ1-1; D is undetermined. Germline CDR1 and CDR2: DFQATT and SNEGSKA (reference sequence). The ends were cut back, 7 bases at V and 2 bases at J, with 14 bases in the middle. The CDR3 totals 13 residues. The CDR3 nucleotides are TGCAGTGTCATGGGAGCCCCTAACACTGAAGCTTTCTTT. Protein sequence: CSVMGAPNTEAFF.

The CDR3 nucleotides read TGCAGTGCTAGAGATCGGACTAGCGGGGGTTGGGAGGCCCAGTACTTC. Encoded protein: CSARDRTSGGWEAQYF. The chain recombines TRBV20-1 with TRBJ2-5; 13 bases are a match to TRBD2. This CDR3 is 16 amino acids long. Germline CDR1 is DFQATT and CDR2 is SNEGSKA (reference sequence). With V trimmed by 0 bases and J by 9 bases, 10 bases remained unmatched.

This clonotype has ten or more counts. V and J are TRBV19 and TRBJ1-2; tentatively, D is TRBD1 (5 bases). V lost 1 base to trimming and J lost 4 bases, with 7 bases between them. The CDR3 has 13 residues. Germline lookup yields CDR1 LNHDA and CDR2 SQIVND (reference sequence). This chain's CDR3 is CASSIGRAYGYTF. CDR3 bases: TGTGCCAGTAGTATAGGCAGGGCCTATGGCTACACCTTC.

This clonotype has more than one count but fewer than ten. V and J are TRBV19 and TRBJ1-1, with TRBD1 matching 9 bases. The ends lost 3 bases at V and 4 bases at J; junction bases unmatched: 6. Germline V gives CDR1 LNHDA, CDR2 SQIVND (reference sequence). This CDR3 region has 15 residues. The CDR3 region is CASSMGGTGLTEAFF. The CDR3 bases are TGTGCCAGTAGTATGGGTGGGACAGGGCTCACTGAAGCTTTCTTT. The full variable domain, its missing parts supplied by reference TRBV19 and TRBJ1-1, is DGGITQSPKYLFRKEGQNVTLSCEQNLNHDAMYWYRQDPGQGLRLIYYSQIVNDFQKGDIAEGYSVSREKKESFPLTVTSAQKNPTAFYLCASSMGGTGLTEAFFGQGTRLTVV.

The J gene is TRBJ1-6, the V gene TRBV20-1, with unresolved D. Germline CDR1 and CDR2: DFQATT and SNEGSKA (reference sequence). The CDR3 has 18 amino acids. Trimming removed 1 base from V and 0 bases from J, with 16 bases in between. The CDR3 nucleotides read TGCAGTGCTAGAGTTTGGACTAGCGAGGACTCCTATAATTCACCCCTCCACTTT. Protein product: CSARVWTSEDSYNSPLHF.

The J gene is TRBJ1-2, the V gene TRBV6-4, with a weak D call TRBD1 (5 bases). The CDR3 has 14 amino acids. Germline-derived CDR1 and CDR2 are MRHNA and SNTAGT. V lost 2 bases and J 2 bases, leaving 9 bases between the germline ends. The chain's CDR3 is CASSDLGGNYGYTF. The CDR3 DNA reads TGTGCCAGCAGTGACCTGGGGGGGAACTATGGCTACACCTTC.

In its sample, this clonotype was seen many times. J is TRBJ2-1 and V is TRBV15, with D perhaps matching TRBD1 or TRBD2 (6 bases each). Germline CDR1 LNHNV, CDR2 YYDKDF (reference sequence). The CDR3 has 15 amino acids. Trimming shortened V by 8 bases and J by 0 bases, and 14 bases separated the two germline ends. CDR3 sequence reads: CATQGGPSSYNEQFF. DNA of the CDR3: TGTGCCACCCAAGGGGGGCCGAGCTCCTACAATGAGCAGTTCTTC. The full variable domain, its missing parts supplied by reference TRBV15 and TRBJ2-1, is DAMVIQNPRYQVTQFGKPVTLSCSQTLNHNVMYWYQQKSSQAPKLLFHYYDKDFNNEADTPDNFQSRRPNTSFCFLDIRSPGLGDTAMYLCATQGGPSSYNEQFFGPGTRLTVL.